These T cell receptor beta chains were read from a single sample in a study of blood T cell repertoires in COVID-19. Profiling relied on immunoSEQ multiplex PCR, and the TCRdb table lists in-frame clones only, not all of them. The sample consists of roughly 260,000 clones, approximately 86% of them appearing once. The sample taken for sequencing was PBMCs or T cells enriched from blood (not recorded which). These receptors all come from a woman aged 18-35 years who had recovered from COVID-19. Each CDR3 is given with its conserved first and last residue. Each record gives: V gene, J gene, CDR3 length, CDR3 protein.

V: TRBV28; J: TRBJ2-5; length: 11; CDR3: CASSNRETQYF
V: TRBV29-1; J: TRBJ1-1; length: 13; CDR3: CSALGRGNTEAFF
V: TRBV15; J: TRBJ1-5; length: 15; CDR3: CATSRGGRGNQPQHF
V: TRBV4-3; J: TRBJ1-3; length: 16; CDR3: CASSWNTGYSGNTIYF
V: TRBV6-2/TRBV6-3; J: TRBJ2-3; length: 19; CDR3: CASSYSGAADRGITDTQYF
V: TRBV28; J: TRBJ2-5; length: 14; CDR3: CASTADSERETQYF
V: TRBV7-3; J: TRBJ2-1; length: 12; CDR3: CASSLWGGEQFF
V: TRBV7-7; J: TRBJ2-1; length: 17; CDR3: CASSLELAGGLNNEQFF
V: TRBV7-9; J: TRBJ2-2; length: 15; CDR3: CASTNGGLNTGELFF
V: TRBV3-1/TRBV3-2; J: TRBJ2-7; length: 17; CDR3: CASSQVRTRDRAYEQYF
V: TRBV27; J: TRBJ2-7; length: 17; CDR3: CASSLSVLNDSPYEQYF
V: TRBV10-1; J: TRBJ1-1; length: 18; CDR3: CASSESIGTGLPNTEAFF
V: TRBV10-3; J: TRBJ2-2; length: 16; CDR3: CAIADGGHSSTGELFF
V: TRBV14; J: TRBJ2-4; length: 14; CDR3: CASSQGGGRGIQYF
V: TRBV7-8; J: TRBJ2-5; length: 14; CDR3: CASRMTSTQETQYF
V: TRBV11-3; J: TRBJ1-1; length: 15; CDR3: CASSLEVGGRTEAFF
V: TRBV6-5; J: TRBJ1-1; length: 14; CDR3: CASSYGTGGSEAFF
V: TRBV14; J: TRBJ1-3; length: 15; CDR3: CASSQGGEPGNTIYF
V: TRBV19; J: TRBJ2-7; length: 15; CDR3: CASSIFGTGGYEQYF
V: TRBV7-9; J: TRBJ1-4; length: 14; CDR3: CASSLGGGAVTLFF
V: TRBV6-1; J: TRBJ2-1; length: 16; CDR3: CASSEAAGAAYNEQFF
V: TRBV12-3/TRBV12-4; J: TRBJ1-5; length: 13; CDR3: CASSSADNQPQHF
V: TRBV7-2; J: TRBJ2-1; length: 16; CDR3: CASSFVISSSYNEQFF
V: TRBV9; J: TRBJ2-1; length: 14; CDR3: CASSVAIAVNEQFF
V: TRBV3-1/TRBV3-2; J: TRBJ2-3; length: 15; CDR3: CASSHYRTETDTQYF
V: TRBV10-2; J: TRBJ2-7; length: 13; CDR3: CASSADRTSEQYF
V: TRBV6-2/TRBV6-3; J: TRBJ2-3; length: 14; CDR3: CASSRDRVRDTQYF
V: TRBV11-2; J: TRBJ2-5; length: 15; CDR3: CASSLGLAGTETQYF
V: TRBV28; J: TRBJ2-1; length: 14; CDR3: CATRSPGGGNEQFF
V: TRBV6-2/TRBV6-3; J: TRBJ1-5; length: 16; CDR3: CASSYPPRGSNQPQHF
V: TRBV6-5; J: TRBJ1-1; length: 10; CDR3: CASGRTEAFF